One sample yielded the 8 T cell receptor delta chains listed below, sequenced in a study of γδ T cells in repeated Plasmodium falciparum infection. Gammadelta T cells were flow-sorted from PBMC into Vgamma9/Vdelta2+ and Vdelta2-negative populations for bulk analysis. TCRdb reprocessed the multiplex PCR reads using CATT. The data show tens of thousands of delta-chain clones, with about 1.5% seen just once and roughly 9.2% held by the top ten. Sequencing used gamma-delta T cells from blood. These receptors all stem from a pool of human donors (malaria-infected and uninfected, not separated).

This clone was counted a few times. TCRdb's entry gives the protein of a much larger clone, which mismatches this DNA's translation at residue 6, likely from a read error; the protein reported here is translated from the DNA. This sequence joins TRDV2 and TRDJ1, with 12 bases lining up with TRDD3. In the absence of a J gene in TCRdb, the DNA was matched to germline to assign it here. V was clipped by 1 base and J by 0 bases; unmatched bases: 11. CDR3 length equals 19 residues. CDR1 is GEAIGNYY, CDR2 EKD, per germline. The CDR3 sequence is CACDTPRLGDTGHTDKLIF. In DNA form, the CDR3 reads TGTGCCTGTGACACTCCACGACTGGGGGATACAGGTCACACCGATAAACTCATCTTT.

There are many counts of this clone. This chain links TRDV1 with TRDJ1; 10 bases fit TRDD3. Assignment of the J gene here rests on matching the DNA to germline, because TCRdb gives none. The CDR3 loop spans 22 amino acids. CDR1 TSWWSYY and CDR2 QGS come from the germline V gene. The V and J ends lost 3 bases and 2 bases, in that order; junction bases with no gene match: 24. The CDR3 loop reads CALGELPRVSWGIGMCTDKLIF. Here the CDR3 DNA reads TGTGCTCTTGGGGAGCTTCCTCGAGTGTCCTGGGGGATAGGTATGTGTACCGATAAACTCATCTTT.

This clone was seen many times. The CDR3 protein is CACDTLFSTGVVNLTDKLIF. Written as DNA, the CDR3 is TGTGCCTGTGACACCCTTTTTAGTACTGGGGTCGTCAATCTTACCGATAAACTCATCTTT. The chain carries TRDV2 and TRDJ1, with TRDD3 matching over 7 bases. The CDR3 is made up of 20 amino acids. The V gene's germline CDR1 is GEAIGNYY and CDR2 EKD. Unmatched junction bases numbered 20, after V lost 0 bases and J lost 2 bases.

Points on this clone: The amino acid sequence in TCRdb belongs to a much larger clone and departs from this DNA's translation at residue 15, likely a sequencing read error; the sequence shown is translated from the DNA. The chain joins TRDV1 to TRDJ1, with 9 bases that match TRDD2. TCRdb is silent on the J gene; assignment here came from matching the DNA to germline. The V segment lost 9 bases and the J segment 0 bases; nucleotides outside the gene matches: 26. Germline CDR1 and CDR2: TSWWSYY and QGS. The CDR3 is made up of 21 amino acids. The CDR3 is CALTRIEGLPTRRFHTDKLIF. CDR3 DNA: TGTGCTCTCACGAGAATCGAGGGCCTTCCTACGCGGAGGTTTCACACCGATAAACTCATCTTT.

As regards this clone: TCRdb's protein, taken from a much larger clone, differs from this DNA's translation at residue 8, likely owing to a read error; the protein displayed comes from the DNA. The chain joins TRDV1 to TRDJ1; 8 nucleotides align to TRDD3. The J gene was missing in TCRdb and was found by matching the end of the DNA to germline. This CDR3 is built from 21 residues. Germline values: CDR1 TSWWSYY, CDR2 QGS. Trimming took 9 bases from V and 3 from J; bases not matched to a gene: 30. Written as DNA, the CDR3 is TGTGCTCTCCAATCGTCGGCCTACTCGTACTGGGGGCCACAAAGGGCCGATAAACTCATCTTT. Its translation is CALQSSAYSYWGPQRADKLIF.

This clone was counted ten times or more. In the same sample, other DNA sequences code for this CDR3. The V and J genes are TRDV1 and TRDJ1, with 7 bases that match TRDD3. V lost 5 bases and J lost 0; bases outside the gene matches: 18. The CDR3 is 19 residues long. Germline assignment: CDR1 TSWWSYY and CDR2 QGS. CDR3 in DNA: TGTGCTCTTGGGAAGGGGCCCGGCATTTGGGGGAGGTACACCGATAAACTCATCTTT. Translated: CALGKGPGIWGRYTDKLIF.

This clone was detected ten times or more. This chain joins TRDV1 and TRDJ1, with TRDD3 matching over 12 bases. The CDR3 runs to 22 residues. Unmatched junction bases numbered 21, after V lost 2 bases and J lost 2 bases. Per germline, CDR1 TSWWSYY and CDR2 QGS. The CDR3 nucleotides read TGTGCTCTTGGGGAATCCGGAAGAAAGGTTTATGGACTGGGGGATACAACCGATAAACTCATCTTT. It yields the protein CALGESGRKVYGLGDTTDKLIF.

Turning to this clone: This DNA translates differently at residue 9 from the TCRdb protein, which is that of a much larger clone; a read error is likely, and the protein shown is the DNA's own translation. The V and J genes are TRDV1 and TRDJ1; D not resolved. This CDR3 has 16 residues. The germline V gene encodes CDR1 TSWWSYY and CDR2 QGS. Deletions cut 4 bases from V and 0 bases from J, with 15 bases between. DNA for the CDR3: TGTGCTCTTGGGGGCCGCTCCGCTCTCCACACCGATAAACTCATCTTT. Its protein is CALGGRSALHTDKLIF.